These 30 T cell receptor beta chains originate from one sample sequenced in a study of T cells expressing NK-cell markers. TCRdb reanalyzed the 5' RACE reads and collapses them to one entry per CDR3 protein, without DNA. The sample holds 450,000 to 600,000 distinct CDR3 sequences. The material sequenced was blood T cells: a sorted CD56 or NKG2C T cell subset, CD4+ or CD8+ T cells, or bulk PBMC T cells (not recorded which). The origin of the receptors is a man between 18 and 29 years old in good health.

This chain uses TRBV9 with TRBJ2-1; TCRdb's D call, TRBD2, is unchecked because there is no DNA. Germline V lookup: CDR1 SGDLS, CDR2 YYNGEE. The CDR3 consists of 15 residues. CDR3 amino acids: CASSVAGLAGNEQFF.

The CDR3 loop is CAWSGAGGDSFPLHF. This chain joins TRBV30 and TRBJ1-6; as DNA is missing, the TRBD1 call by TCRdb cannot be tested. This CDR3 has 15 residues. Germline V gene sequence: CDR1 GTSNPN, CDR2 SVGIG (reference sequence).

This chain links TRBV7-2 with TRBJ1-1; TCRdb picks TRBD1, but there is no DNA to check that call. From germline, CDR1 is SGHTA and CDR2 FQGNSA. The CDR3 spans 14 residues. The CDR3 protein is CASSPRDANTEAFF.

This chain connects TRBV7-2 to TRBJ2-1; the D call of TRBD1 rests on TCRdb alone, since no DNA is present to check it. The length of the CDR3 is 18 residues. Germline lookup yields CDR1 SGHTA and CDR2 FQGNSA. This chain's CDR3 is CASSLAGRGLSRFPEQFF.

The V and J genes are TRBV7-9 and TRBJ1-2; the TCRdb call, TRBD1, lacks DNA for checking. This CDR3 is built from 14 residues. The germline V gene has CDR1 SEHNR and CDR2 FQNEAQ (reference sequence). The CDR3 region is CASRQKSTGEGYTF.

The V call is TRBV20-1, the J call TRBJ2-1; there is no DNA to check the TCRdb D call of TRBD1. The CDR3 loop spans 12 amino acids. CDR1 DFQATT and CDR2 SNEGSKA come from the germline V gene (reference sequence). CDR3 amino acids: CSAKQGNHEQFF.

The rearrangement joins TRBV12-3 or TRBV12-4 to TRBJ1-1. The CDR3 is 16 amino acids. CDR3 sequence: CASSLSYRTRRTEAFF.

V and J are TRBV6-2 or TRBV6-3 and TRBJ1-1. The CDR3 covers 14 residues. Germline V gives CDR1 MNHEY, CDR2 SVGEGT. The CDR3 sequence is CASSYAGMNTEAFF.

The rearrangement uses TRBV2 and TRBJ2-1. Per germline, CDR1 SNHLY and CDR2 FYNNEI. CDR3 length: 13 amino acids. This CDR3 reads CATGSFRNNEQFF.

V is TRBV20-1 and J is TRBJ1-2. CDR3 length equals 12 residues. Germline CDR1 and CDR2: DFQATT and SNEGSKA (reference sequence). CDR3 sequence reads: CSARDTADGYTF.

The genes are TRBV15 and TRBJ2-3. The germline CDR1 and CDR2 sequences are LNHNV and YYDKDF (reference sequence). The CDR3 loop spans 15 amino acids. CDR3 residues: CATSRDRMNTDTQYF.

The V and J genes are TRBV12-3 or TRBV12-4 and TRBJ1-2. The CDR3 spans 15 residues. Here the CDR3 reads CASSLGLLPDYGYTF.

This chain connects TRBV3-1 to TRBJ2-2; TCRdb designates TRBD1, a call that cannot be tested without DNA. There are 15 residues in the CDR3. The germline V gene has CDR1 LGHDT and CDR2 YNNKEL (reference sequence). The chain's CDR3 is CASGGGRPGTGELFF.

The chain couples TRBV6-2 or TRBV6-3 to TRBJ2-7. The CDR3 contains 12 residues. In germline, CDR1 is MNHEY, CDR2 SVGEGT. CDR3: CASSYPPEEQYF.

The chain has TRBV29-1 and TRBJ2-4; TCRdb picks TRBD2, but there is no DNA to check that call. CDR3 length: 12 amino acids. The germline gives CDR1 SQVTM, CDR2 ANQGSEA. CDR3: CSVSGDLNIQYF.

V and J are TRBV27 and TRBJ2-1; checking the TCRdb D call of TRBD1 is not possible without DNA. The CDR3 runs to 12 residues. Germline-derived CDR1 and CDR2 are MNHEY and SMNVEV (reference sequence). This chain's CDR3 is CASGQGVSEQFF.

The CDR3 sequence is CASSLVGPGDRNEQFF. The chain combines TRBV7-8 with TRBJ2-1; lacking DNA, the TRBD1 call made by TCRdb goes unchecked. This CDR3 has 16 residues. The germline gives CDR1 SGHVS, CDR2 FQNEAQ. Using reference TRBV7-8 and TRBJ2-1 for the parts outside the CDR3, the full variable domain is GAGVSQSPRYKVAKRGQDVALRCDPISGHVSLFWYQQALGQGPEFLTYFQNEAQLDKSGLPSDRFFAERPEGSVSTLKIQRTQQEDSAVYLCASSLVGPGDRNEQFFGPGTRLTVL.

This chain connects TRBV30 to TRBJ2-1; TCRdb's D call, TRBD1, is unchecked because there is no DNA. CDR1 is GTSNPN, CDR2 SVGIG, per germline (reference sequence). The CDR3 is 16 amino acids. The CDR3 is CAWGHPGQGSYNEQFF.

The V and J genes are TRBV11-2 and TRBJ2-3; TCRdb's assignment of TRBD1 cannot be checked, as there is no DNA. Looked up from germline, CDR1 is SGHAT and CDR2 is FQNNGV. This CDR3 has 13 amino acids. The CDR3: CASSLIQGDTQYF.

This rearrangement joins TRBV7-9 to TRBJ1-1; TCRdb selects TRBD1, and the lack of DNA leaves this call unchecked. The CDR3 is 19 residues long. Germline assignment: CDR1 SEHNR and CDR2 FQNEAQ (reference sequence). This chain's CDR3 is CASSSTPQSYREWNTEAFF. Full variable domain (remainder filled in from reference TRBV7-9 and TRBJ1-1): DTGVSQNPRHKITKRGQNVTFRCDPISEHNRLYWYRQTLGQGPEFLTYFQNEAQLEKSRLLSDRFSAERPKGSFSTLEIQRTEQGDSAMYLCASSSTPQSYREWNTEAFFGQGTRLTVV.

The genes are TRBV2 and TRBJ1-1; TCRdb designates TRBD1, a call that cannot be tested without DNA. Germline V gives CDR1 SNHLY, CDR2 FYNNEI. CDR3 length: 14 amino acids. CDR3 sequence reads: CASSEWGADTEAFF.

The chain employs TRBV12-3 or TRBV12-4 and TRBJ2-7; the D call from TCRdb, TRBD1, cannot be confirmed without DNA. The CDR3 sequence is 13 residues long. This CDR3 is CASRFQGYGEQYF.

V and J are TRBV7-9 and TRBJ2-1. The CDR3 has 15 residues. CDR1 is SEHNR, CDR2 FQNEAQ, per germline (reference sequence). CDR3 residues: CASSFYPSSYNEQFF.

This chain connects TRBV10-3 to TRBJ2-3; TCRdb calls TRBD2, which cannot be checked without DNA. The CDR3 totals 13 residues. Germline CDR1 and CDR2: ENHRY and SYGVKD. CDR3 amino acids: CAISGTSGDPQYF.

The rearrangement joins TRBV4-3 to TRBJ2-1; the D gene TCRdb calls, TRBD2, cannot be checked with no DNA. Germline CDR1 and CDR2: LGHNA and YSLEER. The CDR3 consists of 16 residues. The CDR3 protein is CASSQDRGTRDNEQFF.

The chain is built from TRBV10-3 and TRBJ2-7; the D gene TCRdb calls, TRBD1, cannot be checked with no DNA. From germline, CDR1 is ENHRY and CDR2 SYGVKD. The CDR3 spans 15 residues. CDR3 region: CAIRPGPPNPHEQYF.

V gene TRBV20-1 combines with J gene TRBJ2-1; with no DNA, the TCRdb D assignment of TRBD1 cannot be verified. The CDR3 has 15 amino acids. The V gene's germline CDR1 is DFQATT and CDR2 SNEGSKA (reference sequence). The CDR3 sequence is CSAKRRRTTPHEQFF.

The CDR3 here is CASSGRLAGNQETQYF. The chain links TRBV5-1 to TRBJ2-5; TCRdb returns TRBD2, unconfirmable since there is no DNA. This CDR3 spans 16 amino acids. Germline-derived CDR1 and CDR2 are SGHRS and YFSETQ. The full variable domain, its missing parts supplied by reference TRBV5-1 and TRBJ2-5, is KAGVTQTPRYLIKTRGQQVTLSCSPISGHRSVSWYQQTPGQGLQFLFEYFSETQRNKGNFPGRFSGRQFSNSRSEMNVSTLELGDSALYLCASSGRLAGNQETQYFGPGTRLLVL.

The chain's CDR3 is CASFRLAGGLGEQFF. This rearrangement joins TRBV6-1 to TRBJ2-1; TCRdb selects TRBD2, and the lack of DNA leaves this call unchecked. Germline CDR1 reads MNHNS; CDR2 reads SASEGT. The CDR3 is 15 amino acids.

The rearrangement uses TRBV29-1 and TRBJ2-3. The CDR3 consists of 14 residues. Germline CDR1 is SQVTM and CDR2 is ANQGSEA. CDR3 amino acids: CSVIRRGNTDTQYF.